This TCR beta chain was documented in a study of shared clonotypes between healthy human individuals. At the deep level, the assay was run. TCRdb keeps only in-frame clones here, not all; method: immunoSEQ multiplex PCR. In the table there are about 360,000 clones, around four fifths of which are singletons. Sequenced sample: memory CD4+ T cells sorted from blood. Noted subset: CD45RA-negative fraction. The sequence was collected from a young man in good health.

The CDR3 sequence: CASSQDQGADYGYTF. DNA for the CDR3: TGTGCCAGCAGCCAAGATCAGGGGGCGGACTATGGCTACACCTTC. The chain carries TRBV4-2 and TRBJ1-2; 8 bases align to TRBD1. This CDR3 comprises 15 residues. V shed 0 bases, J shed 3 bases, and the junction held 3 bases outside the gene matches. Germline lookup yields CDR1 LGHNA and CDR2 YNFKEQ.